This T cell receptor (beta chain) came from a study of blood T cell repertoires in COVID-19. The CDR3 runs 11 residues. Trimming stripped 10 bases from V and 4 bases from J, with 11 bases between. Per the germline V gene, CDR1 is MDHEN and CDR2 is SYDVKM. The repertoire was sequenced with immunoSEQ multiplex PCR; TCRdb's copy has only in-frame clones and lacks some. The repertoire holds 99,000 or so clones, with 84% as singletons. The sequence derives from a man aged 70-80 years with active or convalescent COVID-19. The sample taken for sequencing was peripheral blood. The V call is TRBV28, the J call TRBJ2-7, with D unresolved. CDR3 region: CATFKPYEQYF. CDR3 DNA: TGTGCCACCTTTAAGCCATACGAGCAGTACTTC.